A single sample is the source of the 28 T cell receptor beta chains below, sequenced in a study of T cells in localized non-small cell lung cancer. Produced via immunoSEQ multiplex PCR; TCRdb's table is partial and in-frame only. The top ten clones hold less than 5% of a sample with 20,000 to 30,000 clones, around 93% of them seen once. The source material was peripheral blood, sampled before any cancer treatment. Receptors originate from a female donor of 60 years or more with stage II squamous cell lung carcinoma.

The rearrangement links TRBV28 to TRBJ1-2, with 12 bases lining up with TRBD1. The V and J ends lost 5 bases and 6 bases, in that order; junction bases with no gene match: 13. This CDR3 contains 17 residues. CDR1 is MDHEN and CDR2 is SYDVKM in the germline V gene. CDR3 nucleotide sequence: TGTGCCAGCAGTCCAATGGGGGGACAGGGGGCGCTCGATGGCTACACCTTC. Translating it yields CASSPMGGQGALDGYTF.

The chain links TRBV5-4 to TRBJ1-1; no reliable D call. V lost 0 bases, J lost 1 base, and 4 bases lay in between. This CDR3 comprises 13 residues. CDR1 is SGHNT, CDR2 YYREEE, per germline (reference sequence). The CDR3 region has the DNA TGTGCCAGCAGCTTGGAACCGAACACTGAAGCTTTCTTT. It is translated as CASSLEPNTEAFF.

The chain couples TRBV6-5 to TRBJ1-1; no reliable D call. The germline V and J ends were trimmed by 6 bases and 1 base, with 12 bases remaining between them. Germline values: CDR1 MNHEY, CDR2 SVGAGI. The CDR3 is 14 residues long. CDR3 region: CASSPPQSNTEAFF. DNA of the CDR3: TGTGCCAGCAGCCCCCCCCAGTCGAACACTGAAGCTTTCTTT.

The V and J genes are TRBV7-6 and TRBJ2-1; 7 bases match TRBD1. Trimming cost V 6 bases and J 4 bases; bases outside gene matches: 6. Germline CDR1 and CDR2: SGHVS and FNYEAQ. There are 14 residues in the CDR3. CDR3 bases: TGTGCCAGCAGTCGTGGACAGGTTTACAATGAGCAGTTCTTC. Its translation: CASSRGQVYNEQFF. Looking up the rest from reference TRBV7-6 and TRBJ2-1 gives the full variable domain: GAGVSQSPRYKVTKRGQDVALRCDPISGHVSLYWYRQALGQGPEFLTYFNYEAQQDKSGLPNDRFSAERPEGSISTLTIQRTEQRDSAMYRCASSRGQVYNEQFFGPGTRLTVL.

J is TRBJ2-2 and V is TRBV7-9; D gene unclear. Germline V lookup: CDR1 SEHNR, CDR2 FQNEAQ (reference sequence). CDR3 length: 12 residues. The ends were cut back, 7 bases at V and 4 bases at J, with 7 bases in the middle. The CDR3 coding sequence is TGTGCCAGCACCCTTGGCACCGGGGAGCTGTTTTTT. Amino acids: CASTLGTGELFF.

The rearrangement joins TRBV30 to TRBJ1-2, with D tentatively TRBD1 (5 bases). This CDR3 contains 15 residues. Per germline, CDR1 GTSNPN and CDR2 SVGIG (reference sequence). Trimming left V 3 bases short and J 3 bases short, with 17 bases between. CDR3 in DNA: TGTGCCTGGAGGTTGGGACTGGGAGGTTACTATGGCTACACCTTC. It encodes CAWRLGLGGYYGYTF.

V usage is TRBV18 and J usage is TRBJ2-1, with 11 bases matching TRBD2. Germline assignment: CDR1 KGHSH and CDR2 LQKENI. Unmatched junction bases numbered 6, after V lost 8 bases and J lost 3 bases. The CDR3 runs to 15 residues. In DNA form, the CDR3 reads TGTGCCAGCCAGATCACTAGCGGGAGCTACAATGAGCAGTTCTTC. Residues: CASQITSGSYNEQFF.

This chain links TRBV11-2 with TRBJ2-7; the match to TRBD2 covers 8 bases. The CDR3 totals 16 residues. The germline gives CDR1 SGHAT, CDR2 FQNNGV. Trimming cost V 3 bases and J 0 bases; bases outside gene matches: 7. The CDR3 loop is CASSFGTSGLSYEQYF. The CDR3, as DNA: TGTGCCAGCAGCTTCGGAACTAGCGGTCTCTCCTACGAGCAGTACTTC. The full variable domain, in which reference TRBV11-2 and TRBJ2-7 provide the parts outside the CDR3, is EAGVAQSPRYKIIEKRQSVAFWCNPISGHATLYWYQQILGQGPKLLIQFQNNGVVDDSQLPKDRFSAERLKGVDSTLKIQPAKLEDSAVYLCASSFGTSGLSYEQYFGPGTRLTVT.

CDR3 DNA sequence: TGTGCCAGCAGCTTACAACTCTCCTACGAGCAGTACTTC. Protein: CASSLQLSYEQYF. The chain couples TRBV13 to TRBJ2-7, with unresolved D. Germline assignment: CDR1 PRHDT and CDR2 FYEKMQ (reference sequence). V shed 2 bases and J shed 0 bases, with 5 bases lying between them. There are 13 residues in the CDR3.

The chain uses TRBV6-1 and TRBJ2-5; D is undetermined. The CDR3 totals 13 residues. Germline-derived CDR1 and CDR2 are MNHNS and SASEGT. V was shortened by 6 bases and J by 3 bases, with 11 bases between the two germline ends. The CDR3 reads CASSAGREETQYF. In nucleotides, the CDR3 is TGTGCCAGCAGCGCAGGACGAGAAGAGACCCAGTACTTC.

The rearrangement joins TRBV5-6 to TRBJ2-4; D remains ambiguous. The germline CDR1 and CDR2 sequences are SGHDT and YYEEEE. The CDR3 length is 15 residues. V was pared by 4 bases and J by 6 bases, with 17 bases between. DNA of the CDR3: TGTGCCAGCAGCCGCCGGACGGAGAGACTAAACATTCAGTACTTC. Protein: CASSRRTERLNIQYF.

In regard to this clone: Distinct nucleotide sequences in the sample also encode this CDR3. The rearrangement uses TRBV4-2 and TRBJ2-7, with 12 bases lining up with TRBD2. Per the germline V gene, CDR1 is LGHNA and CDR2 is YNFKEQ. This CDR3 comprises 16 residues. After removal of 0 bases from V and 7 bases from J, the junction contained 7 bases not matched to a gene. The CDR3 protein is CASSQDRTSGTIEQYF. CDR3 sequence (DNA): TGTGCCAGCAGCCAAGATAGGACTAGCGGGACTATAGAGCAGTACTTC.

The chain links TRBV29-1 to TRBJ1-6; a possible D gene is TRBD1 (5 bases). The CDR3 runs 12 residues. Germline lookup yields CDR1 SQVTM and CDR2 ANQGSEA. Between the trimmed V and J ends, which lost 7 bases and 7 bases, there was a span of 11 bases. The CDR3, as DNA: TGCAGCGCCCTTGGGGGGAATTCACCCCTCCACTTT. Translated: CSALGGNSPLHF.

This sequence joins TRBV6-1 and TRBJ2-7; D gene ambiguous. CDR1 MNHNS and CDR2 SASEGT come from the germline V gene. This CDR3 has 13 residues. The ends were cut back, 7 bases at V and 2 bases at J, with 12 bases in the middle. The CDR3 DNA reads TGTGCCAGCAAACACGGGCCTCCCTACGAGCAGTACTTC. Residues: CASKHGPPYEQYF.

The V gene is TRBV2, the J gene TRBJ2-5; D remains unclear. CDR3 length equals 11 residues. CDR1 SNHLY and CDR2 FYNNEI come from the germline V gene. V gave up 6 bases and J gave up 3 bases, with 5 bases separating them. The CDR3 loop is CASSQEETQYF. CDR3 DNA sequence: TGTGCCAGCAGCCAGGAAGAGACCCAGTACTTC.

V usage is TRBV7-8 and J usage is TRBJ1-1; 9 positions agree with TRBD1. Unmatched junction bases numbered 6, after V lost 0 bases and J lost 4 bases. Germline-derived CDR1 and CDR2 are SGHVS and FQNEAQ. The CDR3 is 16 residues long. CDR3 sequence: CASSLAFGQGTTEAFF. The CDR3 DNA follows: TGTGCCAGCAGCTTAGCTTTCGGACAGGGGACCACTGAAGCTTTCTTT.

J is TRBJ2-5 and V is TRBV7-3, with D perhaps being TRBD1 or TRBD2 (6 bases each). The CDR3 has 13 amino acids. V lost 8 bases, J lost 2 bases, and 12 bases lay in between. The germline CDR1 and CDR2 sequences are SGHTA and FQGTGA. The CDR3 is CASGGGTQETQYF. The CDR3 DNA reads TGTGCCAGCGGTGGGGGGACACAAGAGACCCAGTACTTC.

The CDR3 nucleotides read TGTGCCAGCACAGTTTCCCGGGGCCCAACCTACGAGCAGTACTTC. This gives the protein CASTVSRGPTYEQYF. The chain joins TRBV11-2 to TRBJ2-7, with D perhaps being TRBD1 or TRBD2 (5 bases each). Looked up from germline, CDR1 is SGHAT and CDR2 is FQNNGV. The CDR3 sequence is 15 residues long. V was pared by 7 bases and J by 2 bases, with 18 bases between.

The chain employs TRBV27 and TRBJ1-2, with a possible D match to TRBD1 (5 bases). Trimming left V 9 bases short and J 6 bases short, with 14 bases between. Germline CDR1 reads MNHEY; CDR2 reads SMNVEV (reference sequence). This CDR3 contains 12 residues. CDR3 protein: CASGGRRNGYTF. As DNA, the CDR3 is TGTGCCAGTGGGGGTCGTAGGAATGGCTACACCTTC.

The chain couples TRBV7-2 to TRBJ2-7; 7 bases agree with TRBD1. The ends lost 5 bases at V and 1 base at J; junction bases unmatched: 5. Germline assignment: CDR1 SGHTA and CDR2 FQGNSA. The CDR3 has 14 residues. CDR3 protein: CASSGQTGSYEQYF. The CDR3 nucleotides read TGTGCCAGCAGCGGCCAGACAGGGTCCTACGAGCAGTACTTC. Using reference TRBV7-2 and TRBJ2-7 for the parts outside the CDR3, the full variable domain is GAGVSQSPSNKVTEKGKDVELRCDPISGHTALYWYRQSLGQGLEFLIYFQGNSAPDKSGLPSDRFSAERTGGSVSTLTIQRTQQEDSAVYLCASSGQTGSYEQYFGPGTRLTVT.

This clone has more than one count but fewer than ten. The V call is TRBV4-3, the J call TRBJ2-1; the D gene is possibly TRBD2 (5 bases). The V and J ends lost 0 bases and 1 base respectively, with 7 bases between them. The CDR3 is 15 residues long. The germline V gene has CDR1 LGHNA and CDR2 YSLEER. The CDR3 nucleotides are TGCGCCAGCAGCCAAGACGGGGTTTCCTACAATGAGCAGTTCTTC. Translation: CASSQDGVSYNEQFF.

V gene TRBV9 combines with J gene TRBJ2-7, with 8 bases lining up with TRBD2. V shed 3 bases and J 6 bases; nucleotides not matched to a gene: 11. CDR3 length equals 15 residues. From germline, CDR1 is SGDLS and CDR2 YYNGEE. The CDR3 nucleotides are TGTGCCAGCAGCGGGCCTCCGGGACTAGGCGGCGAGCAGTACTTC. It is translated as CASSGPPGLGGEQYF. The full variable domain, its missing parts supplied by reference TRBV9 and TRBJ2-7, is DSGVTQTPKHLITATGQRVTLRCSPRSGDLSVYWYQQSLDQGLQFLIQYYNGEERAKGNILERFSAQQFPDLHSELNLSSLELGDSALYFCASSGPPGLGGEQYFGPGTRLTVT.

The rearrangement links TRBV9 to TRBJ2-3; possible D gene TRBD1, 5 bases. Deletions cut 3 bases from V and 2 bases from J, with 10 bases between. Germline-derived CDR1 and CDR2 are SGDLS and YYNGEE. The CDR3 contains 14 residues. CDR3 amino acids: CASSEGSLTDTQYF. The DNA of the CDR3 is TGTGCCAGCAGCGAGGGGTCCCTCACAGATACGCAGTATTTT.

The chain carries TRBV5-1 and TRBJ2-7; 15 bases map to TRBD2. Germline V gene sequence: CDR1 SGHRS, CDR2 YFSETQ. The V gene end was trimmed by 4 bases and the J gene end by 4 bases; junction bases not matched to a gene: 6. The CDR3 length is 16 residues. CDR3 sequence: CASSPTGTSGRYEQYF. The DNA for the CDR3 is TGCGCCAGCAGCCCCACCGGGACTAGCGGGAGGTACGAGCAGTACTTC.

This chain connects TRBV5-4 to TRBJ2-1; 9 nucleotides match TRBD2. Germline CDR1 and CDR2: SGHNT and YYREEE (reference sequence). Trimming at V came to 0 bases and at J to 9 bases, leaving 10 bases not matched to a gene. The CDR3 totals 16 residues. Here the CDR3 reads CASSLVLAGGPREQFF. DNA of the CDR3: TGTGCCAGCAGCTTGGTCCTGGCGGGAGGGCCTCGTGAGCAGTTCTTC. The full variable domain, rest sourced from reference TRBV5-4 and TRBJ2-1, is ETGVTQSPTHLIKTRGQQVTLRCSSQSGHNTVSWYQQALGQGPQFIFQYYREEENGRGNFPPRFSGLQFPNYSSELNVNALELDDSALYLCASSLVLAGGPREQFFGPGTRLTVL.

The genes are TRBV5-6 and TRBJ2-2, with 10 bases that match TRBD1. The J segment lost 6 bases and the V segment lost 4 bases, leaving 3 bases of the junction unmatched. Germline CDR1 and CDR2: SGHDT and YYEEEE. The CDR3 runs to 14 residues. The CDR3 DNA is TGTGCCAGCAGCCCCGGGACAGGGGCCGGGGAGCTGTTTTTT. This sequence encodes CASSPGTGAGELFF.

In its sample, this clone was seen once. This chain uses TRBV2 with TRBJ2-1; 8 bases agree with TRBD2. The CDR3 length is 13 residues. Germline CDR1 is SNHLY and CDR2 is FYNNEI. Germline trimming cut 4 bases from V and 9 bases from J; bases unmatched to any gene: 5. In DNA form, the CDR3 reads TGTGCCAGCAGTGGGAGACTAGCGATTGAGCAGTTCTTC. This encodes CASSGRLAIEQFF.

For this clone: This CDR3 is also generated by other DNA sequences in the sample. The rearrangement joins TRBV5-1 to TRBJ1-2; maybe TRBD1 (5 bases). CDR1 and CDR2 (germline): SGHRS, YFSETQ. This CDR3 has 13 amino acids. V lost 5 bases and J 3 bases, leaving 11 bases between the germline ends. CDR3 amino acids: CASSHTGDYGYTF. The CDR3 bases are TGCGCCAGCAGTCACACGGGGGACTATGGCTACACCTTC.